This TCR beta chain was obtained from a study of T cells expressing NK-cell markers (TCRdb year 2020). Turning to the overall study: About eight donors provided sorted CD3+CD56+NKG2C+, CD3+CD56+NKG2C- and CD3+CD56-NKG2C+ T-cell subsets, whose TCR beta-chain repertoires were profiled. Among the eight sequenced donors, only one was HCMV-seronegative, while the other seven were HCMV-seropositive. The study sequenced eight donors, all healthy volunteers chosen at random: three men and five women. Illumina HiSeq 2000/2500, MiSeq or NextSeq was used to sequence libraries as 2 x 150 bp reads.

With respect to this clonotype: Its specific antigen is unknown.

Beyond this particular receptor, the publication reports: Those dominant clonotypes were again the most abundant among CD3+CD56-NKG2C+ cells in several donors, at about 28.3-65%. In more than 5 donors, the dominant CD3+CD56+NKG2C+ clonotypes ranked among the top 10 CD8+ clonotypes, making up about 1.0-7.5% of CD8+ T cells. Whether the expanded NKG2C-expressing T cell clones were specific for HCMV antigens was left unclear.

The instrument was an Illumina HiSeq 2000. The TCR beta cDNA libraries were made using 5'RACE template switching, a step that added both a universal primer site and unique molecular identifiers. cDNA synthesis was primed from the TCR beta constant segment and was followed by two successive PCR amplification steps. The published analysis was carried out like this. MIGEC was used to demultiplex reads and group the reads by UMI, and MiTCR was used to assemble and quantify clonotypes. Only TCR cDNA sequences supported by at least two reads were kept to exclude erroneous sequences. Downstream repertoire analysis used the tcR package, and clonotypes were matched across fractions by CDR3 nucleotide sequence plus V segment. VDJmatch was used to annotate antigen specificity against VDJdb, with one amino acid substitution in CDR3 permitted. The reads were reprocessed in TCRdb, with one entry per CDR3 protein sequence and no accompanying DNA. These V and J calls derive from TCRdb rather than the authors' analysis. The table held for this sample gives some 410,000 distinct CDR3 sequences. The top ten constitute about 7.1% of the sample.

HCMV serostatus was determined by detecting HCMV-specific IgG in serum with a commercial ELISA kit. Peripheral blood mononuclear cells were isolated from blood by Ficoll density gradient centrifugation. The germline V gene (reference sequence) yields DFQATT for CDR1 and SNEGSKA for CDR2. Counted from cysteine to phenylalanine, this CDR3 has 16 amino acids. No DNA sequence was recorded. The clonotype originates from a woman aged 18 to 75 in good health. The chain is made from TRBV20-1 and TRBJ1-6; the TCRdb D gene call, TRBD1, has no DNA to confirm it. Sequencing input: blood T cells: a sorted CD56 or NKG2C T cell subset, CD4+ or CD8+ T cells, or bulk PBMC T cells (not recorded which). The CDR3 reads as follows: CSAPTTGSSYNSPLHF.